The rows below give T cell receptor beta chains drawn from one sample of a study of blood T cell repertoires in COVID-19. Assay: immunoSEQ multiplex PCR; the TCRdb copy retains only in-frame clones and omits some. The table includes 200,000 to 250,000 clones, around 90% detected once. The specimen was peripheral blood. These receptors came from a man older than 75 with acute or convalescent COVID-19. The CDR3 runs from the conserved cysteine through the conserved F or W. A D gene is named only where the DNA matches it firmly. The size entry is marked missing in some rows and otherwise reads once, few, many or a size class.

CDR3nt: TGTGCCAGCAGCGACAGCCGGGACTTGAAAACTGAAGCTTTCTTT; CDR3aa: CASSDSRDLKTEAFF; v_gene: TRBV11-2; abundance: -; d_gene: -; len: 15; j_gene: TRBJ1-1
CDR3nt: TGTGCCAGCAGCCCCTACCTAGGCAATCAGCCCCAGCATTTT; CDR3aa: CASSPYLGNQPQHF; v_gene: TRBV7-9; abundance: -; d_gene: -; len: 14; j_gene: TRBJ1-5
CDR3nt: TGTGCCAGCAGCCAAGCAAAAGTTCCAAGCGGGGGAAACACCGGGGAGCTGTTTTTT; CDR3aa: CASSQAKVPSGGNTGELFF; v_gene: TRBV3-1/TRBV3-2; abundance: -; d_gene: TRBD2; len: 19; j_gene: TRBJ2-2
CDR3nt: TGTGCCAGCAGCTCCCTGACAGGGCCCATTCAAGAGACCCAGTACTTC; CDR3aa: CASSSLTGPIQETQYF; v_gene: TRBV5-6; abundance: once; d_gene: TRBD1; len: 16; j_gene: TRBJ2-5
CDR3nt: TGTGCCAGCAGTTCTGACAGGGGTAATCAGCCCCAGCATTTT; CDR3aa: CASSSDRGNQPQHF; v_gene: TRBV7-8; abundance: -; d_gene: TRBD1; len: 14; j_gene: TRBJ1-5
CDR3nt: TGTGCCAGCAGCCGGTTGGAGGCCCCCCTTGAGCAGTTCTTC; CDR3aa: CASSRLEAPLEQFF; v_gene: TRBV14; abundance: -; d_gene: -; len: 14; j_gene: TRBJ2-1
CDR3nt: TGTGCCAGCAGCCCCCCCGGGGGAGCTGGAAACACCATATATTTT; CDR3aa: CASSPPGGAGNTIYF; v_gene: TRBV4-2; abundance: -; d_gene: -; len: 15; j_gene: TRBJ1-3
CDR3nt: TGTGCCAGCTCACGTAGCGGGGTTAGGGAGCAGTTCTTC; CDR3aa: CASSRSGVREQFF; v_gene: TRBV18; abundance: -; d_gene: TRBD2; len: 13; j_gene: TRBJ2-1
CDR3nt: TGCGCCAGCAGCCGCCTAGCGCGGGGCTACGAGCAGTACTTC; CDR3aa: CASSRLARGYEQYF; v_gene: TRBV4-1; abundance: -; d_gene: -; len: 14; j_gene: TRBJ2-7
CDR3nt: TGCGCCAGCAGCCAACAGGGGGCGGCTAATGAAAAACTGTTTTTT; CDR3aa: CASSQQGAANEKLFF; v_gene: TRBV4-3; abundance: -; d_gene: TRBD1; len: 15; j_gene: TRBJ1-4
CDR3nt: TGTGCCAGCTCACCCGGACTAGCGTCCTCCAATGAGCAGTTCTTC; CDR3aa: CASSPGLASSNEQFF; v_gene: TRBV18; abundance: -; d_gene: TRBD2; len: 15; j_gene: TRBJ2-1
CDR3nt: TGCGCCAGCAGCCAAGATTACGCAGGGGGCCCCTACGAGCAGTACTTC; CDR3aa: CASSQDYAGGPYEQYF; v_gene: TRBV4-1; abundance: -; d_gene: TRBD1; len: 16; j_gene: TRBJ2-7
CDR3nt: TGCAGTGCCAGTAGCGGGGGGCAATCCTACAATGAGCAGTTCTTC; CDR3aa: CSASSGGQSYNEQFF; v_gene: TRBV20-1; abundance: -; d_gene: TRBD2; len: 15; j_gene: TRBJ2-1
CDR3nt: TGTGCCAGCAGTACGGACAGGGCGAGAGGAGAGCAGTACTTC; CDR3aa: CASSTDRARGEQYF; v_gene: TRBV6-2/TRBV6-3; abundance: -; d_gene: TRBD1; len: 14; j_gene: TRBJ2-7
CDR3nt: TGTGCCAGCAGTCGGGCCGGGAATTACGGGGAGCTGTTTTTT; CDR3aa: CASSRAGNYGELFF; v_gene: TRBV25-1; abundance: -; d_gene: -; len: 14; j_gene: TRBJ2-2
CDR3nt: TGTGCCAGCAGCTTAGTTAGCGGGGGGGCCCCAGATACGCAGTATTTT; CDR3aa: CASSLVSGGAPDTQYF; v_gene: TRBV7-2; abundance: -; d_gene: TRBD2; len: 16; j_gene: TRBJ2-3
CDR3nt: TGCAGCGTTGAGAAGGTGGGCGGGAGGCATCCTTTAGGGGAGCTGTTTTTT; CDR3aa: CSVEKVGGRHPLGELFF; v_gene: TRBV29-1; abundance: -; d_gene: TRBD2; len: 17; j_gene: TRBJ2-2
CDR3nt: TGTGCCAGCAGCCAAGCGCTTGGGGGGGTGGGTCTCGCAGATACGCAGTATTTT; CDR3aa: CASSQALGGVGLADTQYF; v_gene: TRBV3-1/TRBV3-2; abundance: once; d_gene: TRBD2; len: 18; j_gene: TRBJ2-3
CDR3nt: TGTGCCATCGGACAGGGCTACGAGCAGTACTTC; CDR3aa: CAIGQGYEQYF; v_gene: TRBV10-3; abundance: -; d_gene: TRBD1; len: 11; j_gene: TRBJ2-7
CDR3nt: TGCGCCAGCAGCCAAAGAGCCTTGTCTGGAAACACCATATATTTT; CDR3aa: CASSQRALSGNTIYF; v_gene: TRBV4-1; abundance: once; d_gene: -; len: 15; j_gene: TRBJ1-3
CDR3nt: TGTGCCAGCAGCCCGGACCCACAGGGGCCCACTACTAACTATGGCTACACCTTC; CDR3aa: CASSPDPQGPTTNYGYTF; v_gene: TRBV4-2; abundance: -; d_gene: TRBD1; len: 18; j_gene: TRBJ1-2
CDR3nt: TGTGCCAGCAGCCCGGGACCGGGACAGGGGGCTGGAACTGAAGCTTTCTTT; CDR3aa: CASSPGPGQGAGTEAFF; v_gene: TRBV7-3; abundance: -; d_gene: TRBD1; len: 17; j_gene: TRBJ1-1
CDR3nt: TGTGCCAGCAGTCCCCGGGTCTGGGGCAATCAGCCCCAGCATTTT; CDR3aa: CASSPRVWGNQPQHF; v_gene: TRBV6-2/TRBV6-3; abundance: -; d_gene: -; len: 15; j_gene: TRBJ1-5
CDR3nt: TGTGCCAGCAGCTTAACCCGAGGAGGGCTCGATGAGCAGTTCTTC; CDR3aa: CASSLTRGGLDEQFF; v_gene: TRBV7-3; abundance: -; d_gene: -; len: 15; j_gene: TRBJ2-1
CDR3nt: TGTGCCAGCAGTCCCCTGGGACTCGCAAGCGCTACGCAGTATTTT; CDR3aa: CASSPLGLASATQYF; v_gene: TRBV7-3; abundance: once; d_gene: -; len: 15; j_gene: TRBJ2-3
CDR3nt: TGTGCCAGCAGCGTCAGTTATAATTCACCCCTCCACTTT; CDR3aa: CASSVSYNSPLHF; v_gene: TRBV11-3; abundance: -; d_gene: -; len: 13; j_gene: TRBJ1-6
CDR3nt: TGTGCCAGCACCGGGGGGGACACCGAAAAACTGTTTTTT; CDR3aa: CASTGGDTEKLFF; v_gene: TRBV7-9; abundance: once; d_gene: -; len: 13; j_gene: TRBJ1-4
CDR3nt: TGTGCCAGCAGCTTGCGACAGGGGGCGTCCACCGGGGAGCTGTTTTTT; CDR3aa: CASSLRQGASTGELFF; v_gene: TRBV5-6; abundance: -; d_gene: TRBD1; len: 16; j_gene: TRBJ2-2
CDR3nt: TGTGCCAGCAGTTACTCGATTCAGGGGTTAGGCTATGGCTACACCTTC; CDR3aa: CASSYSIQGLGYGYTF; v_gene: TRBV6-5; abundance: -; d_gene: -; len: 16; j_gene: TRBJ1-2
CDR3nt: TGTGCCAGCAGTTACGACAGAAACTCCTACGAGCAGTACTTC; CDR3aa: CASSYDRNSYEQYF; v_gene: TRBV6-2/TRBV6-3; abundance: -; d_gene: -; len: 14; j_gene: TRBJ2-7
CDR3nt: TGCGCCAGCAGCTTGGGGCAGGCTAACTATGGCTACACCTTC; CDR3aa: CASSLGQANYGYTF; v_gene: TRBV5-1; abundance: -; d_gene: -; len: 14; j_gene: TRBJ1-2
CDR3nt: TGCAGCGTGAGGACAGGGAATCAGCCCCAGCATTTT; CDR3aa: CSVRTGNQPQHF; v_gene: TRBV29-1; abundance: -; d_gene: TRBD1; len: 12; j_gene: TRBJ1-5
CDR3nt: TGTGCCAGCAGGCGAAGCACAGATACGCAGTATTTT; CDR3aa: CASRRSTDTQYF; v_gene: TRBV7-9; abundance: -; d_gene: -; len: 12; j_gene: TRBJ2-3
CDR3nt: TGTGCCAGCTCACCAGGGACAGGGGCCACCGGGGAGCTGTTTTTT; CDR3aa: CASSPGTGATGELFF; v_gene: TRBV18; abundance: -; d_gene: TRBD1; len: 15; j_gene: TRBJ2-2
CDR3nt: TGTGCCAGCAGCAGGAGGACAGGCTGGAATCAGCCCCAGCATTTT; CDR3aa: CASSRRTGWNQPQHF; v_gene: TRBV7-8; abundance: -; d_gene: TRBD1; len: 15; j_gene: TRBJ1-5
CDR3nt: TGTGCCAGCAGTAAAACAGAATCTAATCAGCCCCAGCATTTT; CDR3aa: CASSKTESNQPQHF; v_gene: TRBV27; abundance: -; d_gene: -; len: 14; j_gene: TRBJ1-5
CDR3nt: TGCAGTGCTAGTGAGACAGGGGCCTACGAGCAGTACTTC; CDR3aa: CSASETGAYEQYF; v_gene: TRBV20-1; abundance: -; d_gene: TRBD1; len: 13; j_gene: TRBJ2-7
CDR3nt: TGTGCCAGCAGCTTAGGTAGCGGGAGAATAGGCTACGAGCAGTACTTC; CDR3aa: CASSLGSGRIGYEQYF; v_gene: TRBV11-2; abundance: -; d_gene: TRBD2; len: 16; j_gene: TRBJ2-7
CDR3nt: TGTGCCAGCAGTTACGGGACGGGAGGCCCCTACAATGAGCAGTTCTTC; CDR3aa: CASSYGTGGPYNEQFF; v_gene: TRBV6-5; abundance: -; d_gene: TRBD2; len: 16; j_gene: TRBJ2-1
CDR3nt: TGTGCCAGCAGCTTAGCCGCCCCCCACGGGGGCAATCAGCCCCAGCATTTT; CDR3aa: CASSLAAPHGGNQPQHF; v_gene: TRBV7-2; abundance: few; d_gene: -; len: 17; j_gene: TRBJ1-5
CDR3nt: TGTGCCAGCAGCTTAGGTACGGGACTAGCGGGAGTCGAGCAGTTCTTC; CDR3aa: CASSLGTGLAGVEQFF; v_gene: TRBV7-9; abundance: -; d_gene: TRBD2; len: 16; j_gene: TRBJ2-1
CDR3nt: TGTGCCACCAGCAGAGCCCCCGGGACAGGGGTGAACACTGAAGCTTTCTTT; CDR3aa: CATSRAPGTGVNTEAFF; v_gene: TRBV15; abundance: -; d_gene: TRBD1; len: 17; j_gene: TRBJ1-1
CDR3nt: TGTGCCAGTAGTATCAGGATTAATGAGCAGTTCTTC; CDR3aa: CASSIRINEQFF; v_gene: TRBV19; abundance: -; d_gene: -; len: 12; j_gene: TRBJ2-1
CDR3nt: TGCGCCAGCAGCCAAGTACAGGGGGCCGATGGCTACACCTTC; CDR3aa: CASSQVQGADGYTF; v_gene: TRBV4-3; abundance: -; d_gene: TRBD1; len: 14; j_gene: TRBJ1-2
CDR3nt: TGTGCCAGCAGCCAATCGGGCCAGGGGGAGAGAAGCTACACCTTC; CDR3aa: CASSQSGQGERSYTF; v_gene: TRBV16; abundance: -; d_gene: TRBD1; len: 15; j_gene: TRBJ1-2
CDR3nt: TGTGCCAGCAGTTTAGCGCTAGGGGAGGCTAATATATTT; CDR3aa: CASSLALGEANIF; v_gene: TRBV12-3/TRBV12-4; abundance: -; d_gene: -; len: 13; j_gene: TRBJ1-1
CDR3nt: TGTGCCAGCAGCCAACCAGGGTATTGGATTTACAATGAGCAGTTCTTC; CDR3aa: CASSQPGYWIYNEQFF; v_gene: TRBV3-1/TRBV3-2; abundance: -; d_gene: -; len: 16; j_gene: TRBJ2-1
CDR3nt: TGTGCCAGCAGCATTACTAGCGGGGGGGCAAACAATGAGCAGTTCTTC; CDR3aa: CASSITSGGANNEQFF; v_gene: TRBV7-2; abundance: -; d_gene: TRBD2; len: 16; j_gene: TRBJ2-1
CDR3nt: TGTGCCAGCAGTGACTATCGGTCTCATACGGGACAGGGCGGTAACGAGCAGTACTTC; CDR3aa: CASSDYRSHTGQGGNEQYF; v_gene: TRBV6-1; abundance: -; d_gene: TRBD1; len: 19; j_gene: TRBJ2-7
CDR3nt: TGTGCCAGCAGCGTAGACACAGTCTATTACAATGAGCAGTTCTTC; CDR3aa: CASSVDTVYYNEQFF; v_gene: TRBV9; abundance: -; d_gene: -; len: 15; j_gene: TRBJ2-1
CDR3nt: TGTGCCAGCAGCTTACTCTTGGCAGGGGCAAACTATGGCTACACCTTC; CDR3aa: CASSLLLAGANYGYTF; v_gene: TRBV7-2; abundance: -; d_gene: -; len: 16; j_gene: TRBJ1-2
CDR3nt: TGTGCCAGCAGCAACCGGGACAGGGGGACTGAAGCTTTCTTT; CDR3aa: CASSNRDRGTEAFF; v_gene: TRBV3-1/TRBV3-2; abundance: -; d_gene: TRBD1; len: 14; j_gene: TRBJ1-1
CDR3nt: TGTGCCAGTAGAAGGGGGGATACGCAGTATTTT; CDR3aa: CASRRGDTQYF; v_gene: TRBV19; abundance: -; d_gene: -; len: 11; j_gene: TRBJ2-3